Presented here are 28 T cell receptor beta chains from one specimen sequenced in a study of blood T cell repertoires in COVID-19. Repertoires were generated with immunoSEQ multiplex PCR, while TCRdb's copy carries only in-frame clones and drops some. The repertoire holds some 110,000 clones, 75% to 85% seen once, with more than 5% in the top ten. Sample: peripheral blood. Receptor source: an elderly man with COVID-19, enrolled during active disease.

J is TRBJ2-5 and V is TRBV2; D is uncertain. The CDR3 sequence is 14 residues long. CDR1 and CDR2 from the germline V gene are SNHLY and FYNNEI. Between the trimmed V and J ends, which lost 5 bases and 4 bases, there was a span of 14 bases. For the CDR3, the DNA is TGTGCCAGCAGTTCCCTGCGGTCGGGAGAGACCCAGTACTTC. Protein product: CASSSLRSGETQYF.

The rearrangement uses TRBV19 and TRBJ1-2, with TRBD1 identical over 8 bases. Looked up from germline, CDR1 is LNHDA and CDR2 is SQIVND (reference sequence). The CDR3 loop spans 14 amino acids. J was trimmed by 4 bases and V by 8 bases; bases with no gene match: 9. DNA of the CDR3: TGTGCCAGTTCGACAGGGGCTCCAAGCTATGGCTACACCTTC. Encoded protein: CASSTGAPSYGYTF.

This sequence joins TRBV9 and TRBJ2-5, with no clear D. The germline V gene encodes CDR1 SGDLS and CDR2 YYNGEE. CDR3 size: 15 residues. Trimming stripped 4 bases from V and 2 bases from J, with 15 bases between. The CDR3 DNA reads TGTGCCAGCAGCCCCAGGTGGCCCAGGCAAGAGACCCAGTACTTC. It yields the protein CASSPRWPRQETQYF.

The rearrangement joins TRBV18 to TRBJ1-2; possibly TRBD1 for D (5 bases). V lost 3 bases and J lost 1, with 9 bases in between. Germline values: CDR1 KGHSH, CDR2 LQKENI. This CDR3 has 14 residues. The chain's CDR3 is CASSPTTVNYGYTF. CDR3 bases: TGTGCCAGCTCACCCACGACAGTTAACTATGGCTACACCTTC.

This clone was seen only a few times. This chain uses TRBV6-1 with TRBJ2-7; D not certain. Germline V gene sequence: CDR1 MNHNS, CDR2 SASEGT. Trimming removed 3 bases at V and 4 bases at J, with 10 bases between. This CDR3 region has 13 residues. Here the CDR3 reads CASSDLRFYEQYF. In DNA form, the CDR3 reads TGTGCCAGCAGTGACCTGCGGTTTTACGAGCAGTACTTC.

Only a few counts were recorded for this clone. The rearrangement links TRBV7-2 to TRBJ2-1, with a possible D match to TRBD1 (5 bases). Germline CDR1 SGHTA, CDR2 FQGNSA. The CDR3 contains 13 residues. Trimming cost V 4 bases and J 7 bases, with 11 bases left between them. CDR3 in DNA: TGTGCCAGCAGCTCCTCAAGGGGAAATGAGCAGTTCTTC. Its translation is CASSSSRGNEQFF. The whole variable domain, remainder taken from reference TRBV7-2 and TRBJ2-1, is GAGVSQSPSNKVTEKGKDVELRCDPISGHTALYWYRQSLGQGLEFLIYFQGNSAPDKSGLPSDRFSAERTGGSVSTLTIQRTQQEDSAVYLCASSSSRGNEQFFGPGTRLTVL.

This chain links TRBV10-3 with TRBJ2-3; 7 bases are shared with TRBD2. Germline assignment: CDR1 ENHRY and CDR2 SYGVKD. The J segment lost 0 bases and the V segment lost 4 bases, leaving 7 bases of the junction unmatched. The CDR3 spans 16 residues. CDR3 sequence: CAISGRASGSTDTQYF. CDR3 in DNA: TGTGCCATCAGTGGCAGGGCTAGCGGAAGCACAGATACGCAGTATTTT.

As DNA, the CDR3 is TGCGCCAGCAGCACGGACAGCAGCTCCTACAATGAGCAGTTCTTC. This encodes CASSTDSSSYNEQFF. The chain couples TRBV5-1 to TRBJ2-1, with TRBD1 as a possible D gene (6 bases). There are 15 residues in the CDR3. Germline V gene lookup returns CDR1 SGHRS and CDR2 YFSETQ. V was clipped by 4 bases and J by 0 bases, with 11 bases between them.

A few counts support this clone. V and J are TRBV5-1 and TRBJ1-1, with D tentatively TRBD1 (5 bases). The CDR3 extends over 13 amino acids. Deletions cut 1 base from V and 5 bases from J, with 9 bases between. In germline, CDR1 is SGHRS, CDR2 YFSETQ. DNA for the CDR3: TGCGCCAGCAGCTTGTTTAGGGGAACTGAAGCTTTCTTT. Amino acid sequence: CASSLFRGTEAFF.

A single count supports this clone. The V and J genes are TRBV6-5 and TRBJ1-2, with D possibly being TRBD1 (6 bases). From germline, CDR1 is MNHEY and CDR2 SVGAGI. V lost 5 bases, J lost 5 bases, and 12 bases lay in between. The CDR3 has 13 amino acids. The CDR3 here is CASSLGQLYGYTF. CDR3 nucleotides: TGTGCCAGCAGTCTAGGACAGCTTTATGGCTACACCTTC.

The V gene is TRBV9, the J gene TRBJ1-6; D not certain. This CDR3 is built from 14 residues. Per the germline V gene, CDR1 is SGDLS and CDR2 is YYNGEE. Trimming shortened V by 0 bases and J by 7 bases, and 8 bases separated the two germline ends. The CDR3 region is CASSVVDSNSPLHF. The CDR3, as DNA: TGTGCCAGCAGCGTAGTGGACTCAAATTCACCCCTCCACTTT.

Details on this clone: One end of the junction fails to match germline, which may point to a read error. The same CDR3 can be traced to other DNA sequences in this sample. The rearrangement uses TRBV10-3 and TRBJ1-2; 7 bases agree with TRBD1. Germline CDR1 is ENHRY and CDR2 is SYGVKD. The CDR3 is made up of 13 amino acids. The CDR3 loop reads CAISNRGDYGYTF. The DNA of the CDR3 is TGTGCCATCAGCAACAGGGGAGACTACGGCTACACCTTC.

The chain links TRBV5-6 to TRBJ2-7; no definite D call. This CDR3 is 14 amino acids long. V was pared by 0 bases and J by 2 bases, with 9 bases between. Germline values: CDR1 SGHDT, CDR2 YYEEEE. CDR3 nucleotide sequence: TGTGCCAGCAGCTTGGGAACAGTGCCCTACGAGCAGTACTTC. This gives the protein CASSLGTVPYEQYF.

This clone was seen a few times. The chain combines TRBV7-9 with TRBJ2-7; D not certain. Germline values: CDR1 SEHNR, CDR2 FQNEAQ (reference sequence). V was shortened by 5 bases and J by 6 bases, with 23 bases between the two germline ends. The CDR3 covers 16 residues. The CDR3 loop is CASSPRFAVAALEQYF. The CDR3 DNA sequence: TGTGCCAGCAGCCCACGATTCGCGGTGGCTGCCCTCGAGCAGTACTTC. Looking up the rest from reference TRBV7-9 and TRBJ2-7 gives the full variable domain: DTGVSQNPRHKITKRGQNVTFRCDPISEHNRLYWYRQTLGQGPEFLTYFQNEAQLEKSRLLSDRFSAERPKGSFSTLEIQRTEQGDSAMYLCASSPRFAVAALEQYFGPGTRLTVT.

This sequence joins TRBV7-9 and TRBJ2-1; 12 bases fit TRBD2. Trimming cost V 2 bases and J 7 bases; bases outside gene matches: 12. The germline V gene has CDR1 SEHNR and CDR2 FQNEAQ (reference sequence). The CDR3 has 18 residues. CDR3: CASSLPYRLAGVRNEQFF. CDR3 nucleotide sequence: TGTGCCAGCAGCTTACCCTATCGACTAGCGGGAGTTAGGAATGAGCAGTTCTTC.

The CDR3, as DNA: TGTGCCAGCAGTGGGACAGGGGGCCGTTACGAGCAGTACTTC. It is translated as CASSGTGGRYEQYF. The chain combines TRBV2 with TRBJ2-7, with 11 bases that match TRBD1. Trimming at V came to 4 bases and at J to 4 bases, leaving 3 bases not matched to a gene. This CDR3 spans 14 amino acids. CDR1 and CDR2 (germline): SNHLY, FYNNEI. Looking up the rest from reference TRBV2 and TRBJ2-7 gives the full variable domain: EPEVTQTPSHQVTQMGQEVILRCVPISNHLYFYWYRQILGQKVEFLVSFYNNEISEKSEIFDDQFSVERPDGSNFTLKIRSTKLEDSAMYFCASSGTGGRYEQYFGPGTRLTVT.

The rearrangement joins TRBV5-4 to TRBJ1-6, with D maybe TRBD1 (6 bases). The V gene's germline CDR1 is SGHNT and CDR2 YYREEE (reference sequence). The CDR3 is made up of 14 amino acids. Trimming removed 2 bases from V and 9 bases from J, with 12 bases in between. The CDR3 region is CASSLRDTGSPLHF. The DNA for the CDR3 is TGTGCCAGCAGCTTACGGGACACAGGTTCACCCCTCCACTTT.

This clone was seen a few times. V gene TRBV18 combines with J gene TRBJ1-4; the match to TRBD1 covers 8 bases. The germline gives CDR1 KGHSH, CDR2 LQKENI. This CDR3 comprises 15 residues. J was trimmed by 8 bases and V by 2 bases; bases with no gene match: 7. The CDR3 is CASSPEIGQGEKLFF. The CDR3 DNA follows: TGTGCCAGCTCACCAGAAATAGGACAGGGAGAAAAACTGTTTTTT.

This chain connects TRBV19 to TRBJ1-5, with a possible D match to TRBD1 (6 bases). This CDR3 comprises 21 residues. Germline CDR1 LNHDA, CDR2 SQIVND (reference sequence). V was cut by 10 bases and J by 3 bases, with 37 bases left in between. Written as DNA, the CDR3 is TGTGCCACCTTAGTGGGGGCACTACCCCCCCCCGAGGTATTTGACAATCAGCCCCAGCATTTT. As protein: CATLVGALPPPEVFDNQPQHF.

Here the CDR3 reads CASSSAGQGGETQYF. The CDR3 DNA is TGTGCCAGCAGTTCCGCGGGACAGGGAGGAGAGACCCAGTACTTC. J is TRBJ2-5 and V is TRBV6-5; 9 bases align to TRBD1. J was trimmed by 4 bases and V by 4 bases; bases with no gene match: 7. This CDR3 contains 15 residues. Per germline, CDR1 MNHEY and CDR2 SVGAGI.

V usage is TRBV6-6 and J usage is TRBJ1-6; possibly TRBD1 for D (5 bases). The germline CDR1 and CDR2 sequences are MNHNY and SVGAGI (reference sequence). The CDR3 is 13 amino acids. Between the trimmed V and J ends, which lost 8 bases and 7 bases, there was a span of 12 bases. CDR3 nucleotides: TGTGCCAGCGTCGGTCAGGGCAATTCACCCCTCCACTTT. Amino acids: CASVGQGNSPLHF.

The CDR3 protein is CSASRQGAAEAFF. The CDR3 DNA follows: TGCAGTGCTAGTCGGCAGGGTGCCGCTGAAGCTTTCTTT. The rearrangement joins TRBV20-1 to TRBJ1-1; tentatively, D is TRBD1 (5 bases). The CDR3 is 13 amino acids. The V and J ends lost 3 bases and 6 bases respectively, with 14 bases between them. CDR1 is DFQATT and CDR2 is SNEGSKA in the germline V gene (reference sequence).

The chain links TRBV10-3 to TRBJ1-5; TRBD1 agrees at 8 bases. The germline gives CDR1 ENHRY, CDR2 SYGVKD. The CDR3 is 20 amino acids. V lost 0 bases to trimming and J lost 3 bases; unmatched junction nucleotides: 16. The CDR3 DNA is TGTGCCATCAGTGAGTCACCCCTCGGGGAGGACAGGGCAAACAATCAGCCCCAGCATTTT. Its translation is CAISESPLGEDRANNQPQHF.

This clone appeared once. The V gene is TRBV21-1, the J gene TRBJ2-1; TRBD2 is the table's D call and was not checked against the DNA. TRBV21-1 is given as a pseudogene. This CDR3 has 18 residues. The CDR3 protein is CASSKPTSPAGFYNEQFF. CDR3 coding DNA: TGTGCCAGCAGCAAACCAACCTCTCCGGCCGGGTTTTACAATGAGCAGTTCTTC.

The rearrangement uses TRBV28 and TRBJ2-3; TRBD2 agrees at 11 bases. The germline V gene has CDR1 MDHEN and CDR2 SYDVKM. V shed 6 bases, J shed 2 bases, and the junction held 7 bases outside the gene matches. This CDR3 has 16 amino acids. DNA of the CDR3: TGTGCCAGCAGGCGCACTAGCGGGAGAATCACAGATACGCAGTATTTT. It encodes CASRRTSGRITDTQYF.

V and J are TRBV7-9 and TRBJ2-7; 10 bases fit TRBD1. The CDR3 covers 14 residues. Trimming cost V 5 bases and J 0 bases; bases outside gene matches: 1. CDR1 is SEHNR, CDR2 FQNEAQ, per germline (reference sequence). CDR3 DNA sequence: TGTGCCAGCAGCGGGACAGGGGACTCCTACGAGCAGTACTTC. It yields the protein CASSGTGDSYEQYF. Together with reference TRBV7-9 and TRBJ2-7, the CDR3 gives the full variable domain: DTGVSQNPRHKITKRGQNVTFRCDPISEHNRLYWYRQTLGQGPEFLTYFQNEAQLEKSRLLSDRFSAERPKGSFSTLEIQRTEQGDSAMYLCASSGTGDSYEQYFGPGTRLTVT.

This clone was detected only a few times. The chain joins TRBV5-1 to TRBJ1-6; D call uncertain. Germline V lookup: CDR1 SGHRS, CDR2 YFSETQ. The ends were cut back, 0 bases at V and 0 bases at J, with 16 bases in the middle. This CDR3 comprises 19 residues. The CDR3 nucleotides are TGCGCCAGCAGCTTGGGGATAGCATACCAAAGCTCCTATAATTCACCCCTCCACTTT. Protein: CASSLGIAYQSSYNSPLHF. The variable domain in full, completed from reference TRBV5-1 and TRBJ1-6, reads KAGVTQTPRYLIKTRGQQVTLSCSPISGHRSVSWYQQTPGQGLQFLFEYFSETQRNKGNFPGRFSGRQFSNSRSEMNVSTLELGDSALYLCASSLGIAYQSSYNSPLHFGNGTRLTVT.

The V and J genes are TRBV2 and TRBJ1-2; D gene ambiguous. Germline lookup yields CDR1 SNHLY and CDR2 FYNNEI. The CDR3 sequence is 11 residues long. V gave up 4 bases and J gave up 7 bases, with 7 bases separating them. The CDR3: CASSGPSGYTF. CDR3 bases: TGTGCCAGCAGTGGGCCCTCTGGCTACACCTTC.